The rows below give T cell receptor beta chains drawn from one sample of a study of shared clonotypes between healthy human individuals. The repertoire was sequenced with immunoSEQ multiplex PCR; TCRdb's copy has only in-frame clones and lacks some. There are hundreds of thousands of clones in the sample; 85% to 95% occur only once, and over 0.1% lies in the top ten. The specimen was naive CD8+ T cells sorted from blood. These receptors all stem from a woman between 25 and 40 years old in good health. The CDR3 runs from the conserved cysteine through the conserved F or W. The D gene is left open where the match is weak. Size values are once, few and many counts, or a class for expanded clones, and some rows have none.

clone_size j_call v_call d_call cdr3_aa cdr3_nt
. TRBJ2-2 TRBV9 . CASSVVHPLDSANTGELFF TGTGCCAGCAGCGTAGTACATCCCTTGGACAGCGCGAACACCGGGGAGCTGTTTTTT
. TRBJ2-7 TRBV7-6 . CASSLAFGQGHEQYF TGTGCCAGCAGCTTAGCGTTCGGGCAGGGTCACGAGCAGTACTTC
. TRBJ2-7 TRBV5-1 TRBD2 CASSYSAGSSYEQYF TGCGCCAGCAGCTACTCAGCGGGGAGCTCCTACGAGCAGTACTTC
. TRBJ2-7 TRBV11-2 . CASSDGLSEQYF TGTGCCAGCAGCGACGGACTTTCAGAGCAGTACTTC
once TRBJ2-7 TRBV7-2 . CASSLEESGLIYEQYF TGTGCCAGCAGCTTAGAGGAATCCGGACTAATATACGAGCAGTACTTC
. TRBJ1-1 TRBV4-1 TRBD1 CASSPREGASPEAFF TGCGCCAGCAGCCCGCGGGAGGGGGCGTCCCCAGAAGCTTTCTTT
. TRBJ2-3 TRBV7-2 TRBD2 CASSLPPWASGSLTDTQYF TGTGCCAGCAGCTTACCCCCCTGGGCTAGCGGGAGTTTGACAGATACGCAGTATTTT
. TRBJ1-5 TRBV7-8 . CASSVAWSGSDFNSNQPQHF TGTGCCAGCAGCGTAGCCTGGTCGGGCTCCGACTTCAATAGCAATCAGCCCCAGCATTTT
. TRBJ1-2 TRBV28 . CASGEVPFGGTVGYTF TGTGCCAGCGGAGAGGTCCCTTTCGGGGGGACGGTAGGCTACACCTTC
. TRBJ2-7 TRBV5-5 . CASSYQTNSYEQYF TGTGCCAGCAGCTACCAGACCAATTCCTACGAGCAGTACTTC
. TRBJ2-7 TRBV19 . CASSYTISYEQYF TGTGCCAGTAGTTACACAATCTCCTACGAGCAGTACTTC
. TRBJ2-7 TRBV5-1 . CASSFGGNYEQYF TGCGCCAGCAGCTTCGGAGGAAACTACGAGCAGTACTTC
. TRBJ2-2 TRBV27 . CASISDNTGELFF TGTGCCAGCATTAGCGACAACACCGGGGAGCTGTTTTTT
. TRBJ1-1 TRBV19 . CASSIDGGNTEAFF TGTGCCAGTAGTATAGATGGGGGAAACACTGAAGCTTTCTTT
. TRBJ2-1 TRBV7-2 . CASSLITSSGEQFF TGTGCCAGCAGCTTAATCACTAGTAGCGGTGAGCAGTTCTTC
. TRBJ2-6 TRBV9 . CASSAEGSGANVLTF TGTGCCAGCAGCGCAGAGGGCTCTGGGGCCAACGTCCTGACTTTC
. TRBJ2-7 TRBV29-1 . CSVQPGNRAHEQYF TGCAGCGTCCAGCCCGGAAACAGGGCTCACGAGCAGTACTTC
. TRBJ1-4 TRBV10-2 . CASSGGAEKLFF TGCGCCAGCAGTGGGGGAGCTGAAAAACTGTTTTTT
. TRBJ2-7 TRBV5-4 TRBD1 CASRTGTGSSEGYEQYF TGTGCCAGCAGGACCGGGACAGGGTCTTCCGAGGGCTACGAGCAGTACTTC
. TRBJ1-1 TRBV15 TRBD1 CATSRFFSDRGLGDEAFF TGTGCCACCAGCAGATTTTTTTCGGACAGGGGTCTGGGGGATGAAGCTTTCTTT
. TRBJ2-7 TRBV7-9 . CASSSGGADRSYEQYF TGTGCCAGCAGTTCAGGAGGCGCGGATCGCTCCTACGAGCAGTACTTC
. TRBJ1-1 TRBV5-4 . CASSLLPGSDTEAFF TGTGCCAGCAGCTTGCTTCCAGGGAGCGACACTGAAGCTTTCTTT
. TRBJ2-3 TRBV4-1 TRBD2 CASSQEELAVPNTQYF TGCGCCAGCAGCCAAGAAGAACTAGCGGTGCCCAATACGCAGTATTTT
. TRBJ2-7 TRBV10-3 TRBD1 CAISGGQGTRWEQYF TGTGCCATCAGTGGGGGACAGGGTACCCGCTGGGAGCAGTACTTC
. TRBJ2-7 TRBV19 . CASSIRGPHYEQYF TGTGCCAGTAGTATACGAGGTCCCCACTACGAGCAGTACTTC
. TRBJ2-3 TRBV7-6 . CASSLGGSRKTDTQYF TGTGCCAGCAGCCTCGGGGGCTCCCGGAAAACAGATACGCAGTATTTT
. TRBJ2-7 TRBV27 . CASSFDSSSYEQYF TGTGCCAGCAGTTTCGACAGCTCCTCCTACGAGCAGTACTTC
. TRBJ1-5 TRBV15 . CATSSDTGNQPQHF TGTGCCACCAGCAGTGACACCGGCAATCAGCCCCAGCATTTT
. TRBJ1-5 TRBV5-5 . CASSWVGNQPQHF TGTGCCAGCAGCTGGGTGGGGAATCAGCCCCAGCATTTT
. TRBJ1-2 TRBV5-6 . CASSLALAGAHTF TGTGCCAGCAGCTTGGCCTTGGCAGGGGCTCACACCTTC
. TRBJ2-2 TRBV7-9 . CANQPSTGELFF TGTGCCAACCAACCTAGCACCGGGGAGCTGTTTTTT
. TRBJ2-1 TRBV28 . CASTPRPPMEQFF TGTGCCAGCACCCCCCGCCCTCCTATGGAGCAGTTCTTC
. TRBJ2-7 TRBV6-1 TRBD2 CASSEGTSGRGPYEQYF TGTGCCAGCAGTGAAGGGACTAGCGGGAGGGGACCCTACGAGCAGTACTTC
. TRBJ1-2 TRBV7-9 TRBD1 CASSLQDRGNYGYTF TGTGCCAGCAGCTTACAGGACAGGGGGAACTATGGCTACACCTTC
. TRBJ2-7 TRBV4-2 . CASSSVGEQYF TGTGCCAGCAGCTCGGTGGGTGAGCAGTACTTC
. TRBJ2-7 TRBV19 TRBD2 CASSPIAGGGHEQYF TGTGCCAGTAGTCCTATAGCGGGAGGAGGCCACGAGCAGTACTTC